This entry concerns a single T cell receptor beta chain. Its antigen is not identified. The data belong to a study of shared clonotypes between healthy human individuals. TCRdb's copy holds only in-frame clones and misses some; the assay was immunoSEQ multiplex PCR. Of approximately 700,000 clones in the sample, about three quarters were seen once. The CD4+ fraction was divided into a CD45RA+ naive subset and a CD45RA-negative memory subset. Germline values: CDR1 GTSNPN, CDR2 SVGIG (reference sequence). CDR3 length: 11 amino acids. Trimming removed 0 bases at V and 4 bases at J, with 4 bases between. Study-level points and caveats: Clonotype sharing among donors was expected to depend on sequencing depth. Among non-shared clonotypes, generation probabilities were lower than among those shared by all four donors.

This sequence joins TRBV30 and TRBJ2-7, with D uncertain. The receptor comes from a woman under 40 in good health. Sequencing input: memory CD4+ T cells sorted from blood. Indicated subset: CD45RA-negative fraction. This CDR3 reads CAWSVWYEQYF. CDR3 DNA sequence: TGTGCCTGGAGTGTGTGGTACGAGCAGTACTTC.